The 3 T cell receptor beta chains listed next were all sequenced from one sample in a study of cytomegalovirus exposure and HLA in healthy donors. This PCR relied on a set of 60 Vbeta primers and 13 Jbeta primers. Sequencing was performed with immunoSEQ multiplex PCR; in TCRdb, only in-frame clones are kept and a portion is missing. The repertoire has approximately 130,000 clones, approximately 82% of them found once; the top ten carry 1.5% to 1.9%. Sequencing was carried out using PBMCs. These receptors came from a man aged 40-50 years in good health and CMV-seronegative.

The gene calls are TRBV27 and TRBJ2-7; D perhaps matches TRBD1 (6 bases). V was trimmed by 5 bases and J by 7 bases, leaving 12 bases between them. This CDR3 comprises 12 residues. The V gene's germline CDR1 is MNHEY and CDR2 SMNVEV (reference sequence). The CDR3 coding sequence is TGTGCCAGCAGTCCCGGGACATGGGAGCAGTACTTC. Translating gives CASSPGTWEQYF.

The chain is built from TRBV7-3 and TRBJ1-1; possibly TRBD1 for D (5 bases). Trimming took 4 bases from V and 3 from J, leaving 12 bases between them. This CDR3 comprises 14 residues. Germline V gene sequence: CDR1 SGHTA, CDR2 FQGTGA. CDR3 residues: CASSSSGSDTEAFF. The CDR3 nucleotides are TGTGCCAGCAGCTCATCAGGGTCGGACACTGAAGCTTTCTTT.

V gene TRBV7-9 combines with J gene TRBJ1-4; 9 bases are a match to TRBD1. The CDR3 sequence is 14 residues long. Germline trimming cut 4 bases from V and 8 bases from J; bases unmatched to any gene: 5. Germline-derived CDR1 and CDR2 are SEHNR and FQNEAQ (reference sequence). The CDR3 sequence: CASSWDRVGEKLFF. CDR3 nucleotides: TGTGCCAGCAGCTGGGACAGGGTAGGGGAAAAACTGTTTTTT.